Listed below are T cell receptor beta chains from one sample, sequenced in a study of blood T cell repertoires in COVID-19. Sequenced by immunoSEQ multiplex PCR; TCRdb stores in-frame clones only, minus some. The table shows 200,000 to 250,000 clones, with 75% to 85% occurring only once. Sequencing used peripheral blood. All receptors derive from a woman aged 25-40 years with COVID-19, enrolled during active disease. CDR3s include the opening cysteine and the closing phenylalanine or tryptophan. The D gene is left open where the match is weak. The size entry is marked missing in some rows and otherwise reads once, few, many or a size class.

d_call j_call clone_size v_call cdr3_aa cdr3_nt
- TRBJ2-2 once TRBV28 CASSPGTATGELFF TGTGCCAGCAGTCCCGGGACTGCAACCGGGGAGCTGTTTTTT
- TRBJ1-2 - TRBV10-2 CASSESRGLHGYTF TGCGCCAGCAGTGAGTCCCGCGGACTGCATGGCTACACCTTC
TRBD2 TRBJ2-2 once TRBV28 CASSTSGGADGELFF TGTGCCAGCAGCACTAGCGGGGGGGCGGACGGGGAGCTGTTTTTT
TRBD1 TRBJ1-1 - TRBV3-1/TRBV3-2 CASSERGLTEAFF TGTGCCAGCAGTGAAAGGGGGCTCACTGAAGCTTTCTTT
- TRBJ2-1 - TRBV9 CASSVDGGVTEQFF TGTGCCAGCAGCGTAGACGGGGGAGTGACGGAGCAGTTCTTC
TRBD2 TRBJ2-1 - TRBV7-2 CASQKLAGGTGEQFF TGTGCCAGTCAAAAACTAGCGGGAGGTACTGGGGAGCAGTTCTTC
- TRBJ2-5 - TRBV12-3/TRBV12-4 CASRTGGKGTQYF TGTGCCAGCAGAACAGGTGGCAAGGGGACCCAGTACTTC
- TRBJ2-7 - TRBV5-1 CASSNPSGEQYF TGCGCCAGCAGCAACCCATCAGGCGAGCAGTACTTC
TRBD1 TRBJ1-1 - TRBV3-1/TRBV3-2 CASSRQGVDTEAFF TGTGCCAGCAGCCGACAGGGTGTGGACACTGAAGCTTTCTTT
- TRBJ2-1 few TRBV19 CASSQEIEQFF TGTGCCAGTAGTCAAGAGATAGAGCAGTTCTTC
TRBD2 TRBJ2-1 once TRBV11-3 CASSAISGGPGDEQFF TGTGCCAGCAGCGCGATCTCGGGGGGGCCAGGGGATGAGCAGTTCTTC
- TRBJ2-3 few TRBV20-1 CSASEVTFTDTQYF TGCAGTGCTAGTGAGGTGACTTTCACAGATACGCAGTATTTT
TRBD2 TRBJ2-4 - TRBV5-4 CASSPGLAGRNIQYF TGTGCCAGCAGCCCCGGACTAGCGGGACGAAACATTCAGTACTTC
- TRBJ2-3 - TRBV19 CASSIPDTGTDTQYF TGTGCCAGTAGTATACCGGACACCGGCACAGATACGCAGTATTTT
- TRBJ1-2 - TRBV5-4 CASSFPGAGGYTF TGTGCCAGCAGCTTCCCAGGGGCCGGTGGCTACACCTTC
TRBD2 TRBJ2-1 - TRBV7-9 CASSSSGTSGSSYNEQFF TGTGCCAGCAGCTCATCCGGGACTAGCGGGAGCTCCTACAATGAGCAGTTCTTC
TRBD2 TRBJ2-2 - TRBV7-3 CASSPGTRGNTGELFF TGTGCCAGCAGCCCCGGGACTAGGGGAAACACCGGGGAGCTGTTTTTT
- TRBJ1-1 few TRBV12-5 CASGLVLGQNTEAFF TGTGCTAGTGGTTTGGTACTAGGGCAGAACACTGAAGCTTTCTTT
TRBD2 TRBJ2-5 - TRBV10-1 CASSESRTSGRILETQYF TGCGCCAGCAGTGAGTCGAGGACTAGCGGGAGGATCTTAGAGACCCAGTACTTC
- TRBJ2-5 - TRBV4-2 CASSQVGLQETQYF TGTGCCAGCAGCCAAGTGGGCTTACAAGAGACCCAGTACTTC
- TRBJ1-5 - TRBV19 CASSLSRLVSFQPQHF TGTGCCAGTAGTCTTTCGCGATTAGTTAGCTTTCAGCCCCAGCATTTT
TRBD1 TRBJ2-7 - TRBV29-1 CSVGTGNYEQYF TGCAGCGTGGGGACAGGGAACTACGAGCAGTACTTC
TRBD2 TRBJ2-7 - TRBV7-2 CASSLAGTSGSSKYEQYF TGTGCCAGCAGCTTAGCTGGGACTAGCGGGAGTTCTAAATACGAGCAGTACTTC
- TRBJ2-1 - TRBV5-6 CASTQSNEQFF TGTGCCAGCACCCAGTCAAACGAGCAGTTCTTC
- TRBJ2-5 - TRBV6-6 CASSYFADTETQYF TGTGCCAGCAGTTATTTTGCCGACACTGAGACCCAGTACTTC
- TRBJ2-7 - TRBV11-1 CASSPKPPRVYEQYF TGTGCCAGCAGTCCAAAACCACCTCGCGTGTACGAGCAGTACTTC
TRBD2 TRBJ2-1 - TRBV24-1 CAPYSIGGAGNSYNEQFF TGTGCCCCCTATAGTATCGGGGGAGCGGGAAACTCCTACAATGAGCAGTTCTTC
- TRBJ1-1 - TRBV30 CAWSVPRLGQPTTEAFF TGTGCCTGGAGTGTACCCAGGCTGGGGCAGCCTACCACTGAAGCTTTCTTT
- TRBJ2-5 - TRBV5-1 CASSLFDSQETQYF TGCGCCAGCAGCTTGTTCGACAGCCAAGAGACCCAGTACTTC
- TRBJ1-3 - TRBV3-1/TRBV3-2 CASSQRGERDTIYF TGTGCCAGCAGCCAGCGTGGAGAGCGGGACACCATATATTTT
- TRBJ2-1 - TRBV7-2 CASSALPSSNEQFF TGTGCCAGCAGCGCACTACCGTCTAGTAATGAGCAGTTCTTC
- TRBJ1-1 - TRBV3-1/TRBV3-2 CASSPRETEAFF TGTGCCAGCAGCCCCAGGGAAACTGAAGCTTTCTTT
- TRBJ1-1 - TRBV20-1 CSAFETGAAFF TGCAGTGCTTTCGAAACAGGAGCAGCTTTCTTT
- TRBJ1-4 - TRBV19 CASSMRAATNEKLFF TGTGCCAGTAGTATGAGGGCAGCAACTAATGAAAAACTGTTTTTT
- TRBJ1-2 - TRBV9 CASSVGGWDYGYTF TGTGCCAGCAGCGTAGGGGGCTGGGACTATGGCTACACCTTC
TRBD1 TRBJ2-2 - TRBV13 CASSLDGQGLTGELFF TGTGCCAGCAGCTTGGATGGACAGGGCTTAACCGGGGAGCTGTTTTTT
TRBD2 TRBJ2-3 - TRBV18 CASSPSRRGGVTDTQYF TGTGCCAGCTCACCATCCCGGCGGGGGGGTGTCACAGATACGCAGTATTTT
TRBD2 TRBJ2-3 - TRBV6-6 CASSPTGGEKGTDTQYF TGTGCCAGCAGTCCCACCGGGGGGGAAAAGGGCACAGATACGCAGTATTTT
- TRBJ2-1 - TRBV7-2 CASRSVSEQFF TGTGCCAGCAGGAGCGTTAGTGAGCAGTTCTTC
TRBD2 TRBJ2-1 - TRBV5-4 CASSLGAGTYNEQFF TGTGCCAGCAGCTTAGGAGCGGGGACCTACAATGAGCAGTTCTTC
TRBD1 TRBJ2-1 - TRBV7-3 CASSFGDSYNEQFF TGTGCCAGCAGCTTCGGGGACAGCTACAATGAGCAGTTCTTC
TRBD1 TRBJ2-2 - TRBV5-1 CASSPGRTGGSEELFF TGCGCCAGCAGCCCCGGGCGGACAGGGGGCTCTGAGGAGCTGTTTTTT
- TRBJ1-3 - TRBV27 CASSPLGLGASSGNTIYF TGTGCCAGCAGTCCCCTGGGTTTAGGGGCGAGCTCTGGAAACACCATATATTTT
- TRBJ2-1 - TRBV5-6 CASSLYRVIYNEQFF TGTGCCAGCAGCTTATACAGGGTAATTTACAATGAGCAGTTCTTC
TRBD2 TRBJ2-3 - TRBV2 CASSSTRTSVGTDTQYF TGTGCCAGCAGTAGCACCCGGACTAGTGTTGGCACAGATACGCAGTATTTT
- TRBJ1-1 once TRBV7-8 CASSSQGRAVTEAFF TGTGCCAGCAGCTCTCAGGGCAGGGCTGTCACTGAAGCTTTCTTT
TRBD1 TRBJ1-3 - TRBV3-1/TRBV3-2 CASRLTGSGNTIYF TGTGCCAGCAGATTGACAGGGTCTGGAAACACCATATATTTT
- TRBJ2-4 - TRBV14 CASSQALAKNIQYF TGTGCCAGCAGCCAAGCCTTAGCCAAAAACATTCAGTACTTC
- TRBJ2-1 - TRBV3-1/TRBV3-2 CASSQGRLLNYNEQFF TGTGCCAGCAGCCAAGGAAGACTACTGAATTACAATGAGCAGTTCTTC
- TRBJ2-7 - TRBV4-2 CASSQDLESSYEQYF TGTGCCAGCAGCCAAGATCTAGAGAGCTCCTACGAGCAGTACTTC